The entry below gives a single T cell receptor beta chain sequence along with its context. In the authors' methods: Estimation of nucleated cell counts relied on the amplification of reference gene primers. Produced via immunoSEQ multiplex PCR; TCRdb's table is partial and in-frame only. That table gives V, J and clone size, and the DNA gave D and trimming. The data contain roughly 240,000 clones, around 90% of them seen just once; the ten biggest clones take up 0.85% to 0.9%. This CDR3 is built from 14 residues. The ends were cut back, 7 bases at V and 4 bases at J, with 16 bases in the middle. Germline V gene data show CDR1 as MDHEN and CDR2 as SYDVKM. These data are taken from a study of blood T cell repertoires in COVID-19. Participants' own reports of clinical history determined their cohort assignment. In the 2 weeks before study entry, exposed participants met a COVID-19 case, which was PCR-confirmed or clinician-diagnosed.

This chain links TRBV28 with TRBJ1-2, with a tentative D call TRBD1 (5 bases). The source is a man in his fifties who had been exposed to COVID-19. The sequenced sample consisted of PBMCs or T cells enriched from blood (not recorded which). The DNA for the CDR3 is TGTGCCAGCAACCAAGGCGGGACGGCCTATGGCTACACCTTC. This translates into CASNQGGTAYGYTF.